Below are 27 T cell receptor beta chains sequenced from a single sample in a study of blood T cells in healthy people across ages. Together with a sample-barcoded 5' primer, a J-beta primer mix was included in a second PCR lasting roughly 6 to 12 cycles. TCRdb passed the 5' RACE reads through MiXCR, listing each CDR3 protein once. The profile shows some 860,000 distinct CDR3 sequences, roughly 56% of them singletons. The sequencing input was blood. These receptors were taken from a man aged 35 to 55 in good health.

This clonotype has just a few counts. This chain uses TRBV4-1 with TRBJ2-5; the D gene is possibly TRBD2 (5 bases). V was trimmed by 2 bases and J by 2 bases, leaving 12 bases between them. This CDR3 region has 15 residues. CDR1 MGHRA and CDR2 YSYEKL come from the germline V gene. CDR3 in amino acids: CASSQSEGRQETQYF. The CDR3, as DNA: TGCGCCAGCAGCCAATCCGAGGGCCGTCAAGAGACCCAGTACTTC.

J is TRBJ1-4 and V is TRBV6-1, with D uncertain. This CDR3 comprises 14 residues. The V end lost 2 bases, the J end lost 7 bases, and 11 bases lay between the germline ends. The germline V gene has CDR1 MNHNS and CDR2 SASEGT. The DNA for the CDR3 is TGTGCCAGCAGTGAAACAATGGACCTTGAAAAACTGTTTTTT. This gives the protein CASSETMDLEKLFF.

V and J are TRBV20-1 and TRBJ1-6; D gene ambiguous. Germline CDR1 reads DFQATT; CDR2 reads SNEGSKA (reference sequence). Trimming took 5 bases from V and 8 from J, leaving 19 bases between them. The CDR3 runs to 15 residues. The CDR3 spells CSALSRGARHSPLHF. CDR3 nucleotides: TGCAGTGCTCTCTCTCGGGGAGCCCGACATTCACCCCTCCACTTT.

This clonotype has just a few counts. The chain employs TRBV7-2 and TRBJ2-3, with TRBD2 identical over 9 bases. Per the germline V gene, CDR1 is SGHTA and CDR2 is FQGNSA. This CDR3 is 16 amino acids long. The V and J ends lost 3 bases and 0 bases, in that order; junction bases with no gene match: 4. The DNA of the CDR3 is TGTGCCAGCAGCTTGCTAGCGGGGTCTAGCACAGATACGCAGTATTTT. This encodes CASSLLAGSSTDTQYF. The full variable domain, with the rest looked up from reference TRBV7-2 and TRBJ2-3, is GAGVSQSPSNKVTEKGKDVELRCDPISGHTALYWYRQSLGQGLEFLIYFQGNSAPDKSGLPSDRFSAERTGGSVSTLTIQRTQQEDSAVYLCASSLLAGSSTDTQYFGPGTRLTVL.

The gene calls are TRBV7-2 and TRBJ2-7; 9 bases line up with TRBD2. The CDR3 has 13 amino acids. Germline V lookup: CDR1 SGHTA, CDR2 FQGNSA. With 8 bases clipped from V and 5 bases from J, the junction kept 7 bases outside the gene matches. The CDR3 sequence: CASEIIAGDEQYF. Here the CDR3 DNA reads TGTGCCAGCGAAATAATAGCGGGAGACGAGCAGTACTTC.

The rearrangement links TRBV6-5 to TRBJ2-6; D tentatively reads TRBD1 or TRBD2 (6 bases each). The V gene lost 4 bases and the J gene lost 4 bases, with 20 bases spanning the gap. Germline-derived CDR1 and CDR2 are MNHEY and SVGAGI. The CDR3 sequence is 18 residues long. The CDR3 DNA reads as TGTGCCAGCAGTTGCGGGACACGGTTTTCGTCGGGGGCCAACGTCCTGACTTTC. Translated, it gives CASSCGTRFSSGANVLTF.

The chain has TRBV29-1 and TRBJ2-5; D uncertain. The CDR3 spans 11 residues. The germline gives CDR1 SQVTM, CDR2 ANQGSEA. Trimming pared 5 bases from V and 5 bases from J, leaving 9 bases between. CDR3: CSVSAAETQYF. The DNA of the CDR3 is TGCAGCGTTAGCGCCGCGGAGACCCAGTACTTC.

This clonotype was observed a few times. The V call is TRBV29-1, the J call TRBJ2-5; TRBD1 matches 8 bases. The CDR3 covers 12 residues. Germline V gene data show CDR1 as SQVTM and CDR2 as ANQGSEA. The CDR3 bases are TGCAGTGTGACAGGGGAAGTGGAGACCCAGTACTTC. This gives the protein CSVTGEVETQYF.

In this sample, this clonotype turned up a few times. CDR3 DNA: TGTGCCAGCGGACTAGAGACGAGCACAGATACGCAGTATTTT. It specifies CASGLETSTDTQYF. The chain employs TRBV27 and TRBJ2-3; TRBD2 matches 7 bases. Trimming took 8 bases from V and 0 from J; bases not matched to a gene: 5. Per the germline V gene, CDR1 is MNHEY and CDR2 is SMNVEV (reference sequence). CDR3 length equals 14 residues.

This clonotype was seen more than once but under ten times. The CDR3 nucleotides read TGTGCCAGCAGCTTGTCAGCCAAAAACATTCAGTACTTC. Translation gives CASSLSAKNIQYF. The chain employs TRBV11-2 and TRBJ2-4; D is ambiguous. V was pared by 3 bases and J by 0 bases, with 3 bases between. CDR3 length equals 13 residues. Germline V gives CDR1 SGHAT, CDR2 FQNNGV.

CDR3 in amino acids: CASRPDHEQFF. CDR3 bases: TGTGCCAGCCGACCGGACCATGAGCAGTTCTTC. The rearrangement uses TRBV2 and TRBJ2-1; D is unclear. The CDR3 length is 11 residues. CDR1 and CDR2 from the germline V gene are SNHLY and FYNNEI. V lost 8 bases to trimming and J lost 8 bases, with 10 bases between them. Using reference TRBV2 and TRBJ2-1 for the parts outside the CDR3, the full variable domain is EPEVTQTPSHQVTQMGQEVILRCVPISNHLYFYWYRQILGQKVEFLVSFYNNEISEKSEIFDDQFSVERPDGSNFTLKIRSTKLEDSAMYFCASRPDHEQFFGPGTRLTVL.

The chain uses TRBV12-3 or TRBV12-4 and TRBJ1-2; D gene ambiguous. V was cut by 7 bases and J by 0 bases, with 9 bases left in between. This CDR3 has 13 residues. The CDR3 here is CASTPAPNYGYTF. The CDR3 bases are TGTGCCAGCACCCCGGCTCCTAACTATGGCTACACCTTC.

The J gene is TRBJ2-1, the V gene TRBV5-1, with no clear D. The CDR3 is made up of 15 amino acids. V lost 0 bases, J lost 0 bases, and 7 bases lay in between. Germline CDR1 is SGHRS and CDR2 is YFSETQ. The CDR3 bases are TGCGCCAGCAGCTTGGAAAGCCACTCCTACAATGAGCAGTTCTTC. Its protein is CASSLESHSYNEQFF.

CDR3: CASTTQTSGVIAKNIQYF. The CDR3 bases are TGTGCCAGCACCACTCAGACTAGCGGGGTCATAGCCAAAAACATTCAGTACTTC. This sequence joins TRBV6-1 and TRBJ2-4, with 11 bases aligning to TRBD2. CDR3 size: 18 residues. The trim removed 7 bases at V and 0 bases at J, leaving 11 bases unmatched. The germline CDR1 and CDR2 sequences are MNHNS and SASEGT.

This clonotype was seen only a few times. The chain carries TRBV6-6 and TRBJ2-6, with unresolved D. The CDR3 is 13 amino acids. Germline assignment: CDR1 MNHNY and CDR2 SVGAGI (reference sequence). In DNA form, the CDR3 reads TGTGCGGCGGCACTAACTGGGGCCAACGTCCTGACTTTC. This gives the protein CAAALTGANVLTF.

The CDR3 nucleotides read TGTGCCAGCAAGGTCGGTGCGGGTGGTCTTTTTACGCAGTATTTT. Protein product: CASKVGAGGLFTQYF. V and J are TRBV28 and TRBJ2-3, with a weak D call TRBD2 (5 bases). V shed 7 bases and J shed 8 bases, with 22 bases lying between them. The CDR3 covers 15 residues. CDR1 MDHEN and CDR2 SYDVKM come from the germline V gene. Full variable domain (remainder filled in from reference TRBV28 and TRBJ2-3): DVKVTQSSRYLVKRTGEKVFLECVQDMDHENMFWYRQDPGLGLRLIYFSYDVKMKEKGDIPEGYSVSREKKERFSLILESASTNQTSMYLCASKVGAGGLFTQYFGPGTRLTVL.

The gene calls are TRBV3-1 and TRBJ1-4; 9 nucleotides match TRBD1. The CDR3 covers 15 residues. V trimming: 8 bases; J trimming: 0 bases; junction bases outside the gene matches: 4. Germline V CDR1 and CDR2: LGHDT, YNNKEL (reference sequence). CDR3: CASRTGAATNEKLFF. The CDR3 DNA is TGTGCCAGCCGGACAGGGGCCGCAACTAATGAAAAACTGTTTTTT.

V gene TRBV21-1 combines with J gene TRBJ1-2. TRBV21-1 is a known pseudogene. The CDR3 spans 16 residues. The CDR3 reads CASSCAHWAPLYGYTF. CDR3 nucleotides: TGTGCCAGCAGCTGCGCTCACTGGGCCCCTCTATATGGCTACACCTTC.

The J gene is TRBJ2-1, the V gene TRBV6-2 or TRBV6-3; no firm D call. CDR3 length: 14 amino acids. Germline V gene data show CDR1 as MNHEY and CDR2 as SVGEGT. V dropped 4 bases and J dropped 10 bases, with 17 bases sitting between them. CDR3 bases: TGTGCCAGCAGTTCTTCTCCACGCCGCGAGGAGCAGTTCTTC. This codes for CASSSSPRREEQFF.

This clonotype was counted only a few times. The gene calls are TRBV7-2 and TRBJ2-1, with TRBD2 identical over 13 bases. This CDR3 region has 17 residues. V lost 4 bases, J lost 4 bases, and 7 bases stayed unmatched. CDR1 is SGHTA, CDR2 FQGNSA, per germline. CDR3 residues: CASSSGLAGDLYNEQFF. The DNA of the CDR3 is TGTGCCAGCAGCTCCGGACTAGCGGGAGATTTATACAATGAGCAGTTCTTC.

CDR3 in amino acids: CASSLSSIGDTQYF. CDR3 DNA: TGTGCCAGCAGTTTGTCTAGCATCGGGGATACGCAGTATTTT. The chain employs TRBV12-3 or TRBV12-4 and TRBJ2-3; perhaps TRBD2 as D (5 bases). Trimming pared 3 bases from V and 6 bases from J, leaving 13 bases between. The CDR3 contains 14 residues.

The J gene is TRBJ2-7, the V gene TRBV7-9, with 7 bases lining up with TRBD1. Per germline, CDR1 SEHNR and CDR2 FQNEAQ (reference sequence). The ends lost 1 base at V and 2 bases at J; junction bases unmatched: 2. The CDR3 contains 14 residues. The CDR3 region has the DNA TGTGCCAGCAGCTTAGAGGGGGCACCCTACGAGCAGTACTTC. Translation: CASSLEGAPYEQYF.

CDR3 bases: TGTGCCAGCAGTTCGAGGGGGGCCTACAATGAGCAGTTCTTC. Translation gives CASSSRGAYNEQFF. The rearrangement links TRBV27 to TRBJ2-1; D is possibly TRBD1 or TRBD2 (6 bases each). Germline CDR1 and CDR2: MNHEY and SMNVEV (reference sequence). With 4 bases removed from V and 2 bases from J, the gap between germline ends came to 9 bases. This CDR3 spans 14 amino acids.

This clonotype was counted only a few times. CDR3 DNA: TGCAGCGTGCTGGGACAGATGAACACTGAAGCTTTCTTT. Protein: CSVLGQMNTEAFF. This sequence joins TRBV29-1 and TRBJ1-1; TRBD1 matches at 7 bases. In germline, CDR1 is SQVTM, CDR2 ANQGSEA. This CDR3 region has 13 residues. With V trimmed by 6 bases and J by 0 bases, 4 bases remained unmatched.

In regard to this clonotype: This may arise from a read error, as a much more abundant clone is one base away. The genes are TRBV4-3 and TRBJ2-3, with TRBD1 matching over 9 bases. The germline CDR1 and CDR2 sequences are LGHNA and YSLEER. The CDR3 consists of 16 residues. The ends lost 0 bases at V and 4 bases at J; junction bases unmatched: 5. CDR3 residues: CASSQEMRQGADTQYF. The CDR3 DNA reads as TGCGCCAGCAGCCAAGAGATGCGACAGGGGGCAGATACGCAGTATTTT.

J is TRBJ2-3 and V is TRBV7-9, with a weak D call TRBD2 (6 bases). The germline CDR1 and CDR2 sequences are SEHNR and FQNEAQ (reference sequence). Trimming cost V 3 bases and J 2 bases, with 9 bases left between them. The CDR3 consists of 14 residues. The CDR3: CASSFRENTDTQYF. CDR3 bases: TGTGCCAGCAGCTTTCGGGAGAACACAGATACGCAGTATTTT.

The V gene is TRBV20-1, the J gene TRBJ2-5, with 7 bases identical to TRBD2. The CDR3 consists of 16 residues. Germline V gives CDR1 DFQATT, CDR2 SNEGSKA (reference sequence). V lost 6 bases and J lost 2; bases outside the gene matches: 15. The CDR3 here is CSAHAFSGPSQETQYF. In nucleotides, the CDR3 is TGCAGTGCCCACGCGTTTAGCGGGCCTTCGCAAGAGACCCAGTACTTC.